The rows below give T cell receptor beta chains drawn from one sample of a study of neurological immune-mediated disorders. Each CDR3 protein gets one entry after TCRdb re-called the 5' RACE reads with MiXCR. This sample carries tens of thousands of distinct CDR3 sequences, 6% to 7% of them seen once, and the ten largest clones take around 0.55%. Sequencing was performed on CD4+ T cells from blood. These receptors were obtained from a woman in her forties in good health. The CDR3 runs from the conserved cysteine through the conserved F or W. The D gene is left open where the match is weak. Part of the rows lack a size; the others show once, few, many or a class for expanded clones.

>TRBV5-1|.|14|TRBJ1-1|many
TGCGCCAGCAGCTTGCAGACGATGAACACTGAAGCTTTCTTT
CASSLQTMNTEAFF
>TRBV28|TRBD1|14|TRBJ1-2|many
TGTGCCAGCAGCTCCGGGACAGCGGCCTATGGCTACACCTTC
CASSSGTAAYGYTF
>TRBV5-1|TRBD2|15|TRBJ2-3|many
TGCGCCAGCAGCTTAGACGGGACTAGGGCAGATACGCAGTATTTT
CASSLDGTRADTQYF
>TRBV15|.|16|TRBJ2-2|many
TGTGCCACCAGCAGAGAGACCGCGGCAGGCACCGGGGAGCTGTTTTTT
CATSRETAAGTGELFF
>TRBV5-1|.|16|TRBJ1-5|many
TGCGCCAGCAGCTTGGGGCAGGAGAATAGCAATCAGCCCCAGCATTTT
CASSLGQENSNQPQHF
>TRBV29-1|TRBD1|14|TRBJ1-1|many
TGCAGCGTCGGGACAGGAACGATGAACACTGAAGCTTTCTTT
CSVGTGTMNTEAFF
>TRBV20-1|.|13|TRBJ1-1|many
TGCAGTGTTCCCCGGGCAATGAACACTGAAGCTTTCTTT
CSVPRAMNTEAFF
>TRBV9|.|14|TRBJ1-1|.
TGTGCCAGCAGCAAGGGACAAGTGAACACTGAAGCTTTCTTT
CASSKGQVNTEAFF
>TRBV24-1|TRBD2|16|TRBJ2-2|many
TGTGCCACCAGTGACGGACTAGCGGGAGGAACCGGGGAGCTGTTTTTT
CATSDGLAGGTGELFF
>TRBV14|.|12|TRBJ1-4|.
TGTGCCAGCAGCGCCTCCACCGAAAAACTGTTTTTT
CASSASTEKLFF
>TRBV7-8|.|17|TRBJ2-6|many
TGTGCCAGCAGCTTAGCCGCGGGACAAACTGGGGCCAACGTCCTGACTTTC
CASSLAAGQTGANVLTF
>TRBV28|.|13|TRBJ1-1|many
TGTGCCAGCAGTTTAGAAGGGATAACTGAAGCTTTCTTT
CASSLEGITEAFF
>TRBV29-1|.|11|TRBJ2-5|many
TGCAGCCCGGGGACGGTAGAGACCCAGTACTTC
CSPGTVETQYF
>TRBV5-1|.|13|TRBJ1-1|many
TGCGCCAGCAGCTTAAAGCTAAACACTGAAGCTTTCTTT
CASSLKLNTEAFF
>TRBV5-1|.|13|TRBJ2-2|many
TGCGCCAGCAGCTTGGAGTACACCGGGGAGCTGTTTTTT
CASSLEYTGELFF
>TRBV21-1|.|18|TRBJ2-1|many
TGTGCCAGCAGCAAGAGGGGGGCAGGGAGGATCTCCTACAATGAGCAGTTCTTC
CASSKRGAGRISYNEQFF
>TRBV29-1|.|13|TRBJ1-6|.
TGCAGTGTTGCCAGCAACTATAATTCATCCCTCCACTTT
CSVASNYNSSLHF
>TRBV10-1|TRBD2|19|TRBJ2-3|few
TGCGCCAGCAGTGAGTCGACCCTAAGACTAGCCCATTCCACAGATACGCAGTATTTT
CASSESTLRLAHSTDTQYF
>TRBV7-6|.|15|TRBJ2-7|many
TGTGCCAGCAGCTTAGCGGTTGGGTCTAGCTACGAGCAGTACTTC
CASSLAVGSSYEQYF
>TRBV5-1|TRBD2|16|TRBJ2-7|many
TGCGCCAGCAGCGAAGGACTAGCGGGAGCAGGCTACGAGCAGTACTTC
CASSEGLAGAGYEQYF
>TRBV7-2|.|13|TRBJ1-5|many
TGTGCCAGCAGCTTAGCCAGGGCCCAGCCCCAGCATTTT
CASSLARAQPQHF
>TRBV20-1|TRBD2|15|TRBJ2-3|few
TGCAGTGCTAGTGGAGACGGGGGGTCGGCAGATACGCAGTATTTT
CSASGDGGSADTQYF
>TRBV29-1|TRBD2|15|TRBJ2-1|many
TGCAGCGTTGACCCCGGGAGGGGCGAGGGCAATGAGCAGTTCTTC
CSVDPGRGEGNEQFF
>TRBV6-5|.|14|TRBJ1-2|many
TGTGCCAGCAGTCGGAGGGGGTCTAACTATGGCTACACCTTC
CASSRRGSNYGYTF
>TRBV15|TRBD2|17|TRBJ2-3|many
TGTGCCACCAGCCCACGGACTAGCGGGAGAAGCACAGATACGCAGTATTTT
CATSPRTSGRSTDTQYF
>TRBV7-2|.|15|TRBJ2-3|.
TGTGCCAGCAGCTTAGATAACAGGGGCACAGATACGCAGTATTTT
CASSLDNRGTDTQYF
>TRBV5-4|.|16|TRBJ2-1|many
TGTGCCAGCAGCCTGCAGGGGGGGTTTCTCTACAATGAGCAGTTCTTC
CASSLQGGFLYNEQFF
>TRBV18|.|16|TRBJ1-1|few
TGTGCCAGCTCACTTCACAACCCCAGCAGGAACACTGAAGCTTTCTTT
CASSLHNPSRNTEAFF